This is a list of T cell receptor beta chains from one sample in a study of blood T cell repertoires in COVID-19. Data came from immunoSEQ multiplex PCR; TCRdb stores just in-frame clones and leaves some out. The table records 200,000 to 250,000 clones, around 90% of them present only once. The sequencing sample was made of PBMCs or T cells enriched from blood (not recorded which). These receptors all come from a man aged 25-45 years who had recovered from COVID-19. CDR3s include the opening cysteine and the closing phenylalanine or tryptophan. Each record gives: D gene, V gene, J gene, clone size, CDR3 DNA, CDR3 protein. The D gene is left open where the match is weak. Clone size, where shown, is once, few, many, or a class for clones that have expanded.

TRBD1,TRBV7-9,TRBJ1-2,-,TGTGCCAGCAGCTTGACAGGGAAAGGCTACACCTTC,CASSLTGKGYTF
TRBD1,TRBV4-2,TRBJ1-2,-,TGTGCCAGCAGCCAAGATGAAGGACAGGGGGCGTTTGGCTACACCTTC,CASSQDEGQGAFGYTF
-,TRBV7-2,TRBJ2-7,-,TGTGCCAGCAGCTCCCGTTCCTCCCGCTCCTACGAGCAGTACTTC,CASSSRSSRSYEQYF
TRBD1,TRBV5-4,TRBJ1-1,few,TGTGCCAGCAGCTTGGACAGGGGCGTAGTTGGAGGTTTCTTT,CASSLDRGVVGGFF
TRBD1,TRBV13,TRBJ1-1,-,TGTGCCAGCAGGAACAGGGGGCAAAACACTGAAGCTTTCTTT,CASRNRGQNTEAFF
-,TRBV5-4,TRBJ2-4,-,TGTGCCAGCAGCTCGGGATATCTAAAGGACAAAAACATTCAGTACTTC,CASSSGYLKDKNIQYF
-,TRBV7-4,TRBJ1-5,-,TGCCCCAGCAGCGACGGAAAAGGGGGGGGGAGCAATCAGCCCCAGCATTTT,CPSSDGKGGGSNQPQHF
-,TRBV2,TRBJ1-3,-,TGTGCCAGCACCCAGAACTCTGGAAACACCATATATTTT,CASTQNSGNTIYF
TRBD2,TRBV6-5,TRBJ2-5,-,TGTGCCAGCAGGAGACTAGCGGGAGCCGAAGAGACCCAGTACTTC,CASRRLAGAEETQYF
TRBD2,TRBV7-9,TRBJ2-2,-,TGTGCCAGCAGCCGCGGGGGGGCACGCACCGGGGAGCTGTTTTTT,CASSRGGARTGELFF
-,TRBV24-1,TRBJ2-7,-,TGTGCCACCAGTAATGGTAAACTTCCCTACGAGCAGTACTTC,CATSNGKLPYEQYF
TRBD2,TRBV9,TRBJ2-5,-,TGTGCCAGCAGCGCCGGGACTAGCGGGATGGAGACCCAGTACTTC,CASSAGTSGMETQYF
TRBD2,TRBV5-1,TRBJ2-7,-,TGCGCCAGCAGCTTCCGACTAGCGGGGGGGTCCTACGAGCAGTACTTC,CASSFRLAGGSYEQYF
TRBD2,TRBV5-5,TRBJ2-4,-,TGTGCCAGCAGCTTGGCAGCGGGGGCCACAAAAAACATTCAGTACTTC,CASSLAAGATKNIQYF
-,TRBV3-1/TRBV3-2,TRBJ1-3,-,TGTGCCAGCAGCCATCGGGGAAACACCATATATTTT,CASSHRGNTIYF
-,TRBV15,TRBJ1-3,-,TGTGCCACCAGCACGCGACGGGACTCTGGAAACACCATATATTTT,CATSTRRDSGNTIYF
TRBD1,TRBV28,TRBJ1-5,-,TGTGCCAGCAGAGCCGGGACAGGGTATAGCAATCAGCCCCAGCATTTT,CASRAGTGYSNQPQHF
-,TRBV9,TRBJ2-2,-,TGTGCCAGCAGCGTTTACGGGAGAGGCGGAAGAAACACCGGGGAGCTGTTTTTT,CASSVYGRGGRNTGELFF
-,TRBV28,TRBJ2-3,-,TGTGCCAGCAGTTCCGGGACATATACGCAGTATTTT,CASSSGTYTQYF
-,TRBV6-5,TRBJ2-3,-,TGTGCCAGCAGTTACTTGGACTGGGGTAGGGATACGCAGTATTTT,CASSYLDWGRDTQYF
-,TRBV28,TRBJ1-3,-,TGTGCCAGCAACTCCCAAGGACAAATCTCAGGAAACACCATATATTTT,CASNSQGQISGNTIYF
-,TRBV6-5,TRBJ1-1,-,TGTGCCAGCTCTCAGTCTGGAGTGGCTGAAGCTTTCTTT,CASSQSGVAEAFF
-,TRBV5-4,TRBJ1-2,-,TGTGCCAGCAGCTTGCCCCTTGCGGGGGGTTCGGGCTACACCTTC,CASSLPLAGGSGYTF
-,TRBV7-9,TRBJ1-2,-,TGTGCCAGCAGCGCGGATGGCTATGGCTACACCTTC,CASSADGYGYTF
TRBD1,TRBV6-5,TRBJ2-2,-,TGTGCCAGCAGTACAGGGGGTTACCTTACCGGGGAGCTGTTTTTT,CASSTGGYLTGELFF
TRBD2,TRBV9,TRBJ2-3,-,TGTGCCAGCAGCGTATGGGGGTCAAGCGGGGAGGGAGATACGCAGTATTTT,CASSVWGSSGEGDTQYF
TRBD1,TRBV27,TRBJ1-2,-,TGTGCCAGCAGACCTGCCTCGGGACAGGGGGCTTCGGGTGGCTACACCTTC,CASRPASGQGASGGYTF
-,TRBV6-5,TRBJ1-4,-,TGTGCCAGCAGTTACGCAGGATCTCCTAATGAAAAACTGTTTTTT,CASSYAGSPNEKLFF
-,TRBV30,TRBJ1-6,-,TGTGCCCTGAGGGGGGGCTCCTATAATTCACCCCTCCACTTT,CALRGGSYNSPLHF
-,TRBV6-5,TRBJ2-6,-,TGTGCCAGCAGTTACGAGGGCTCTGGGGCCAACGTCCTGACTTTC,CASSYEGSGANVLTF
-,TRBV4-1,TRBJ2-1,-,TGCGCCAGCAGCCTTCGGATGCTCGCCGCGGGACTCTCCTACAATGAGCAGTTCTTC,CASSLRMLAAGLSYNEQFF
-,TRBV19,TRBJ1-2,-,TGTGCCACTCAGAGACAGGATGGCTACACCTTC,CATQRQDGYTF
-,TRBV10-3,TRBJ1-2,-,TGTGCCATCACGCGGGAAAACTATGGCTACACCTTC,CAITRENYGYTF
-,TRBV7-2,TRBJ1-2,-,TGTGCCAGCACCCTGGACATTCAATATGGCTACACCTTC,CASTLDIQYGYTF
-,TRBV2,TRBJ1-1,-,TGTGCCGACGGGAAAGAGGGCAGGACGAACACTGAAGCTTTCTTT,CADGKEGRTNTEAFF
-,TRBV7-9,TRBJ2-5,-,TGTGCCAGCAGCTACGGGACACGTGAGACCCAGTACTTC,CASSYGTRETQYF
TRBD1,TRBV2,TRBJ1-2,-,TGTGCCAACAGTTCAGACAGGGGGCGAGGGGATGGCTACACCTTC,CANSSDRGRGDGYTF
-,TRBV23-1,TRBJ2-7,-,TGCGCCAGCAGTCAGACAGGAAGCTCCCGGGGAGAGCAGTACTTC,CASSQTGSSRGEQYF
TRBD1,TRBV19,TRBJ1-1,-,TGTGCCACTACGGGACAGAGGAACACTGAAGCTTTCTTT,CATTGQRNTEAFF
TRBD2,TRBV6-5,TRBJ2-7,-,TGTGCCAGCAGTCGCCCGACGGGAGGCTACGAGCAGTACTTC,CASSRPTGGYEQYF
TRBD2,TRBV28,TRBJ2-5,-,TGTGCCAGCAGTCGGGGGGAAGAGACCCAGTACTTC,CASSRGEETQYF
TRBD2,TRBV11-3,TRBJ2-7,-,TGTGCCAGCAGCCCTAGGGCGGGACTAGCGGGAGGGCCGTTTTGGGACGAGCAGTACTTC,CASSPRAGLAGGPFWDEQYF
TRBD1,TRBV28,TRBJ2-7,-,TGTGCCAGCAGTTGGATCGAGGACAGGAGCTACGAGCAGTACTTC,CASSWIEDRSYEQYF
TRBD2,TRBV4-2,TRBJ2-1,-,TGTGCCAGCAGCCGAGGCGAAGTCGGACTAGCGGCCTACAATGAGCAGTTCTTC,CASSRGEVGLAAYNEQFF
TRBD1,TRBV3-1/TRBV3-2,TRBJ1-2,-,TGTGCCAGCAGCGATCGGACAGGCCCTAGATATGGCTACACCTTC,CASSDRTGPRYGYTF
-,TRBV2,TRBJ1-5,-,TGTGCCAGCCTACAGGAATACAATCAGCCCCAGCATTTT,CASLQEYNQPQHF
TRBD2,TRBV9,TRBJ2-5,-,TGTGCCAGCAGCTTTCGGGGGGGGCCAGTGGAGACCCAGTACTTC,CASSFRGGPVETQYF
TRBD1,TRBV10-1,TRBJ2-1,-,TGCGCCAGCAGTGAGAGATCGCAGGGGGCAAATGAGCAGTTCTTC,CASSERSQGANEQFF
TRBD2,TRBV19,TRBJ2-1,-,TGTGCCAGTAGTAGTCTAGCGGGAGATTGGCAGTTCTTC,CASSSLAGDWQFF
-,TRBV9,TRBJ1-2,-,TGTGCCAGCAGCGTAGCTCCCACAAATCCTGTGGAGGGCTACACCTTC,CASSVAPTNPVEGYTF
-,TRBV9,TRBJ1-1,-,TGTGCCAGCGGGGGGAGGGGCGAAGCTTTCTTT,CASGGRGEAFF
TRBD2,TRBV5-1,TRBJ2-3,-,TGCGCCAGCAGCTTGGCACAGCGGGGGGGAGACACAGATACGCAGTATTTT,CASSLAQRGGDTDTQYF